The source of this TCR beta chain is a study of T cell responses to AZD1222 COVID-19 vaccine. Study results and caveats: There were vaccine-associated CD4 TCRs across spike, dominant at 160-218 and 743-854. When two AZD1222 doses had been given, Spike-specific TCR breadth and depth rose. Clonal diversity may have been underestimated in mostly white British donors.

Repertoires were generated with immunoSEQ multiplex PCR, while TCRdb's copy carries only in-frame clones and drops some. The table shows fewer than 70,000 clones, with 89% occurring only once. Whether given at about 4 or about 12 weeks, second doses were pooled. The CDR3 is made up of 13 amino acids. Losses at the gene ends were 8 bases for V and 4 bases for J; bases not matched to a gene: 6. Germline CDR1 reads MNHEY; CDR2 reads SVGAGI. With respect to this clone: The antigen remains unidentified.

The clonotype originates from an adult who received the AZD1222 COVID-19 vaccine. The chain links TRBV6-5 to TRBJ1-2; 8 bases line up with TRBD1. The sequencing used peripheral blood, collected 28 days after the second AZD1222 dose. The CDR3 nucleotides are TGTGCCAGCTACGGACAGGGAACCTATGGCTACACCTTC. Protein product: CASYGQGTYGYTF.